Presented here are 3 T cell receptor beta chains from one specimen sequenced in a study of CD8 T cells in Susac syndrome. After extraction with the RNeasy kit, about 0.5 to 1 ug of the RNA was reverse transcribed using random hexamers. TCRdb passed the immunoSEQ multiplex PCR reads through MiXCR, listing each CDR3 protein once. The data show over 120,000 distinct CDR3 sequences, approximately 94% seen once. The sequencing input was CD4+ T cells from PBMCs. The source is a human donor in good health.

The rearrangement links TRBV27 to TRBJ2-7; D unclear. Germline loops: CDR1 MNHEY, CDR2 SMNVEV (reference sequence). CDR3 length: 13 residues. V dropped 4 bases and J dropped 0 bases, with 7 bases sitting between them. The CDR3 reads CASSYGVSYEQYF. The CDR3 DNA reads TGTGCCAGCAGTTATGGGGTCTCCTACGAGCAGTACTTC.

The chain uses TRBV18 and TRBJ2-2; D could derive from TRBD1 or TRBD2 (5 bases each). Germline V gene lookup returns CDR1 KGHSH and CDR2 LQKENI. The ends were cut back, 7 bases at V and 6 bases at J, with 12 bases in the middle. The CDR3 has 13 amino acids. The CDR3 loop reads CASLRDLAGELFF. CDR3 coding DNA: TGTGCCAGCTTACGGGACCTGGCCGGGGAGCTGTTTTTT. The complete variable domain, with remaining parts taken from reference TRBV18 and TRBJ2-2, reads NAGVMQNPRHLVRRRGQEARLRCSPMKGHSHVYWYRQLPEEGLKFMVYLQKENIIDESGMPKERFSAEFPKEGPSILRIQQVVRGDSAAYFCASLRDLAGELFFGEGSRLTVL.

The chain links TRBV6-4 to TRBJ2-3, with TRBD2 matching 7 bases. V lost 6 bases and J lost 1; bases outside the gene matches: 7. CDR3 length equals 15 residues. Germline V gene sequence: CDR1 MRHNA, CDR2 SNTAGT. This chain's CDR3 is CASRPSSGGTDTQYF. The CDR3 DNA is TGTGCCAGCAGGCCTTCTAGCGGTGGCACAGATACGCAGTATTTT.